This T cell receptor (beta chain) is from a study of blood T cell repertoires in COVID-19. Study context: Material from acute and convalescent COVID-19 was sourced from the United States, Italy and Spain. PBMCs, B-cell-depleted T cells, or T cells provided the cDNA or gDNA that made up the material.

Per the germline V gene, CDR1 is SGHRS and CDR2 is YFSETQ. The length of the CDR3 is 13 residues. Trimming cost V 6 bases and J 3 bases, with 13 bases left between them. As handled by the study authors: Reference gene primers were amplified, and this amplification served to estimate nucleated cell counts. TCRdb's table, derived via immunoSEQ multiplex PCR, lists solely in-frame clones and lacks some. The V and J calls and clone size are taken from that table; D and trimming were inferred from the DNA. The repertoire holds some 48,000 clones, with around 86% as singletons. The specimen sequenced was peripheral blood. This clonotype originated in a human donor with acute or convalescent COVID-19. The donor label of this sample is uncertain. The gene calls are TRBV5-1 and TRBJ2-7, with D maybe TRBD1 (5 bases). CDR3 amino acids: CASTNPGNYEQYF. CDR3 nucleotides: TGCGCCAGCACTAACCCAGGGAACTACGAGCAGTACTTC. Looking up the rest from reference TRBV5-1 and TRBJ2-7 gives the full variable domain: KAGVTQTPRYLIKTRGQQVTLSCSPISGHRSVSWYQQTPGQGLQFLFEYFSETQRNKGNFPGRFSGRQFSNSRSEMNVSTLELGDSALYLCASTNPGNYEQYFGPGTRLTVT.